Listed below are T cell receptor beta chains from one sample, sequenced in a study of healthy donors' naive CD4 and CD8 T cells. TCRdb re-analysed the reads in MiXCR, keeping a single row per CDR3 protein. This repertoire shows about 180,000 distinct CDR3 sequences, around 70% found once; its top ten account for approximately 2.5%. Source material: naive CD4+ and CD8+ T cells sorted from blood, pooled from several donors. The receptors derive from a pool of human donors in good health; the sample pools cells from several healthy donors. Both conserved end residues are part of each CDR3. The order of the fields is clone size, V gene, D gene, J gene, CDR3 length, CDR3 protein, CDR3 DNA. D genes are given only for firm matches. A clone size is listed for some rows: how often the clone was seen (once, few, many), or a class if it is expanded.

clone_size: .; v_call: TRBV5-4; d_call: TRBD2; j_call: TRBJ2-2; cdr3_length: 16; cdr3_aa: CASSLASGKNTGELFF; cdr3_nt: TGTGCCAGCAGCTTGGCTAGCGGGAAGAACACCGGGGAGCTGTTTTTT
clone_size: .; v_call: TRBV29-1; d_call: TRBD1; j_call: TRBJ1-2; cdr3_length: 11; cdr3_aa: CSVETGGGYTF; cdr3_nt: TGCAGCGTTGAAACAGGGGGAGGCTACACCTTC
clone_size: .; v_call: TRBV2; d_call: .; j_call: TRBJ2-1; cdr3_length: 13; cdr3_aa: CASSPGGMDEQFF; cdr3_nt: TGTGCCAGCAGTCCAGGCGGGATGGATGAGCAGTTCTTC
clone_size: once; v_call: TRBV27; d_call: TRBD1; j_call: TRBJ1-2; cdr3_length: 13; cdr3_aa: CASTIDRASGYTF; cdr3_nt: TGTGCCAGCACCATTGACAGGGCAAGTGGCTACACCTTC
clone_size: .; v_call: TRBV29-1; d_call: .; j_call: TRBJ2-1; cdr3_length: 11; cdr3_aa: CSVGGSFEQFF; cdr3_nt: TGCAGCGTTGGGGGCAGTTTTGAGCAGTTCTTC
clone_size: few; v_call: TRBV7-8; d_call: TRBD2; j_call: TRBJ2-3; cdr3_length: 15; cdr3_aa: CASSFLAGSTDTQYF; cdr3_nt: TGTGCCAGCAGTTTTCTAGCGGGTAGCACAGATACGCAGTATTTT
clone_size: once; v_call: TRBV24-1; d_call: .; j_call: TRBJ2-7; cdr3_length: 15; cdr3_aa: CATSDQHRTVYEQYF; cdr3_nt: TGTGCCACCAGTGACCAACACAGGACAGTCTACGAGCAGTACTTC
clone_size: .; v_call: TRBV10-3; d_call: TRBD1; j_call: TRBJ2-7; cdr3_length: 13; cdr3_aa: CAISESGGTEQYF; cdr3_nt: TGTGCCATCAGTGAGTCAGGGGGCACCGAGCAGTACTTC
clone_size: .; v_call: TRBV29-1; d_call: .; j_call: TRBJ1-2; cdr3_length: 11; cdr3_aa: CSVAAGDGYIF; cdr3_nt: TGCAGCGTTGCCGCGGGGGATGGCTACATCTTC
clone_size: few; v_call: TRBV30; d_call: .; j_call: TRBJ1-1; cdr3_length: 12; cdr3_aa: CAWSVRGTEAFF; cdr3_nt: TGTGCCTGGAGTGTACGCGGGACTGAAGCTTTCTTT
clone_size: .; v_call: TRBV6-5; d_call: .; j_call: TRBJ1-6; cdr3_length: 13; cdr3_aa: CASSRLTNSPLHF; cdr3_nt: TGTGCCAGCAGTCGACTGACCAATTCACCCCTCCACTTT
clone_size: .; v_call: TRBV6-1; d_call: TRBD2; j_call: TRBJ2-1; cdr3_length: 14; cdr3_aa: CASSVASGSNEQFF; cdr3_nt: TGTGCCAGCAGTGTAGCTAGCGGGAGCAATGAGCAGTTCTTC
clone_size: .; v_call: TRBV2; d_call: TRBD2; j_call: TRBJ2-7; cdr3_length: 14; cdr3_aa: CASRRTSRGYEQYF; cdr3_nt: TGTGCCAGCAGGAGGACTAGCCGAGGTTACGAGCAGTACTTC
clone_size: .; v_call: TRBV4-2; d_call: .; j_call: TRBJ2-7; cdr3_length: 15; cdr3_aa: CASSHNRDQAYEQYF; cdr3_nt: TGCGCCAGCAGCCATAACCGGGACCAAGCCTACGAGCAGTACTTC
clone_size: .; v_call: TRBV29-1; d_call: TRBD2; j_call: TRBJ2-1; cdr3_length: 13; cdr3_aa: CSVGTGLADEQFF; cdr3_nt: TGCAGCGTTGGAACGGGACTAGCGGATGAGCAGTTCTTC
clone_size: .; v_call: TRBV29-1; d_call: TRBD2; j_call: TRBJ2-1; cdr3_length: 13; cdr3_aa: CSSAPTSGNEQFF; cdr3_nt: TGCAGCTCCGCTCCGACTAGCGGAAATGAGCAGTTCTTC
clone_size: .; v_call: TRBV10-3; d_call: TRBD1; j_call: TRBJ1-5; cdr3_length: 16; cdr3_aa: CAISESQGAGNQPQHF; cdr3_nt: TGTGCCATCAGTGAGTCCCAGGGGGCGGGTAATCAGCCCCAGCATTTT
clone_size: .; v_call: TRBV19; d_call: .; j_call: TRBJ1-1; cdr3_length: 16; cdr3_aa: CASSIPTARKNTEAFF; cdr3_nt: TGTGCCAGTAGTATCCCAACAGCCAGGAAGAACACTGAAGCTTTCTTT
clone_size: few; v_call: TRBV29-1; d_call: TRBD1; j_call: TRBJ1-2; cdr3_length: 13; cdr3_aa: CSFPGQGVEGYTF; cdr3_nt: TGCAGCTTTCCGGGACAGGGAGTCGAAGGCTACACCTTC
clone_size: .; v_call: TRBV20-1; d_call: .; j_call: TRBJ1-1; cdr3_length: 15; cdr3_aa: CSAGEWGGGNTEAFF; cdr3_nt: TGCAGTGCTGGAGAGTGGGGAGGGGGGAACACTGAAGCTTTCTTT
clone_size: few; v_call: TRBV6-5; d_call: TRBD1; j_call: TRBJ1-2; cdr3_length: 13; cdr3_aa: CASLRTGGSGYTF; cdr3_nt: TGTGCCAGCCTAAGGACAGGGGGCTCGGGCTACACCTTC
clone_size: .; v_call: TRBV6-5; d_call: .; j_call: TRBJ1-6; cdr3_length: 13; cdr3_aa: CASSYSIERENHF; cdr3_nt: TGTGCCAGCAGTTACTCGATCGAGAGGGAGAACCACTTT
clone_size: .; v_call: TRBV12-3/TRBV12-4; d_call: .; j_call: TRBJ2-6; cdr3_length: 14; cdr3_aa: CASSLEGRANVLTF; cdr3_nt: TGTGCCAGCAGTTTAGAGGGGAGGGCCAACGTCCTGACTTTC
clone_size: few; v_call: TRBV29-1; d_call: TRBD2; j_call: TRBJ2-4; cdr3_length: 12; cdr3_aa: CSAGTSGNIQYF; cdr3_nt: TGCAGCGCTGGGACTAGCGGCAACATTCAGTACTTC
clone_size: .; v_call: TRBV19; d_call: TRBD1; j_call: TRBJ1-2; cdr3_length: 16; cdr3_aa: CASSIGQGEFNYGYTF; cdr3_nt: TGTGCCAGTAGTATCGGCCAGGGGGAATTTAACTATGGCTACACCTTC
clone_size: .; v_call: TRBV19; d_call: .; j_call: TRBJ1-1; cdr3_length: 13; cdr3_aa: CASNWGRDTEAFF; cdr3_nt: TGTGCCAGTAATTGGGGGCGAGACACTGAAGCTTTCTTT
clone_size: .; v_call: TRBV5-4; d_call: TRBD2; j_call: TRBJ2-3; cdr3_length: 15; cdr3_aa: CASSTLAGAGDTQYF; cdr3_nt: TGTGCCAGCAGCACCCTAGCGGGAGCCGGAGATACGCAGTATTTT
clone_size: .; v_call: TRBV30; d_call: TRBD1; j_call: TRBJ1-6; cdr3_length: 15; cdr3_aa: CAWSVGQGIYSPLHF; cdr3_nt: TGTGCCTGGAGTGTAGGACAGGGGATTTATTCACCCCTCCACTTT
clone_size: .; v_call: TRBV15; d_call: .; j_call: TRBJ1-3; cdr3_length: 16; cdr3_aa: CATSSKPPISGNTIYF; cdr3_nt: TGTGCCACCAGCTCCAAACCGCCCATCTCTGGAAACACCATATATTTT
clone_size: .; v_call: TRBV19; d_call: .; j_call: TRBJ2-5; cdr3_length: 11; cdr3_aa: CASSIRETQYF; cdr3_nt: TGTGCCAGTAGTATTCGGGAGACCCAGTACTTC
clone_size: once; v_call: TRBV11-1; d_call: .; j_call: TRBJ2-2; cdr3_length: 16; cdr3_aa: CASSLDRPGNTGELFF; cdr3_nt: TGTGCCAGCAGCTTAGATCGGCCAGGCAACACCGGGGAGCTGTTTTTT
clone_size: few; v_call: TRBV6-5; d_call: .; j_call: TRBJ1-1; cdr3_length: 14; cdr3_aa: CASSGRRADTEAFF; cdr3_nt: TGTGCCAGCAGTGGTAGGAGGGCTGACACTGAAGCTTTCTTT
clone_size: .; v_call: TRBV29-1; d_call: TRBD1; j_call: TRBJ1-2; cdr3_length: 13; cdr3_aa: CSVVGGTGYGYTF; cdr3_nt: TGCAGCGTTGTAGGGGGGACAGGCTATGGCTACACCTTC
clone_size: .; v_call: TRBV29-1; d_call: TRBD2; j_call: TRBJ2-7; cdr3_length: 13; cdr3_aa: CSVGEGLSYEQYF; cdr3_nt: TGCAGCGTTGGGGAGGGTTTGAGTTACGAGCAGTACTTC
clone_size: .; v_call: TRBV29-1; d_call: TRBD1; j_call: TRBJ2-7; cdr3_length: 11; cdr3_aa: CSGQGSYEQYF; cdr3_nt: TGCAGCGGACAGGGCTCCTACGAGCAGTACTTC
clone_size: .; v_call: TRBV30; d_call: .; j_call: TRBJ1-6; cdr3_length: 15; cdr3_aa: CAWVWTWTVPSPLHF; cdr3_nt: TGTGCCTGGGTCTGGACATGGACCGTTCCTTCACCCCTCCACTTT
clone_size: .; v_call: TRBV29-1; d_call: TRBD1; j_call: TRBJ2-5; cdr3_length: 15; cdr3_aa: CSVELGQILRGTQYF; cdr3_nt: TGCAGCGTTGAACTGGGACAGATATTACGGGGGACCCAGTACTTC
clone_size: .; v_call: TRBV30; d_call: .; j_call: TRBJ2-3; cdr3_length: 12; cdr3_aa: CACSRVIDTQYF; cdr3_nt: TGTGCCTGTAGTAGGGTTATAGATACGCAGTATTTT
clone_size: few; v_call: TRBV6-6; d_call: .; j_call: TRBJ2-7; cdr3_length: 12; cdr3_aa: CASSSGTYEQYF; cdr3_nt: TGTGCCAGCTCCTCGGGAACCTACGAGCAGTACTTC
clone_size: .; v_call: TRBV7-2; d_call: .; j_call: TRBJ2-1; cdr3_length: 18; cdr3_aa: CASSFSLSGDSSYNEQFF; cdr3_nt: TGTGCCAGCAGCTTCTCGTTGTCGGGGGATAGCTCCTACAATGAGCAGTTCTTC
clone_size: .; v_call: TRBV29-1; d_call: .; j_call: TRBJ1-1; cdr3_length: 12; cdr3_aa: CSVRDQIAEAFF; cdr3_nt: TGCAGCGTTAGAGACCAAATCGCTGAAGCTTTCTTT
clone_size: .; v_call: TRBV18; d_call: .; j_call: TRBJ2-3; cdr3_length: 13; cdr3_aa: CASSPQNSDTQYF; cdr3_nt: TGTGCCAGCTCCCCACAGAATTCAGATACGCAGTATTTT